The clone carrying this T cell receptor (beta chain) was picked up a small number of times. What it recognizes is unknown. These data come from a study of blood T cells in healthy people across ages. Whole-study results and caveats: Age brought a roughly linear fall in TCR beta diversity measured per million T cells.

PCR was performed a second time for roughly 7 to 11 cycles using a sample-barcoded 5' primer and a J-beta primer mix. Via MiXCR, TCRdb re-called the 5' RACE reads, giving one row per CDR3 protein. The data contain roughly 900,000 distinct CDR3 sequences, 29% of them seen just once; the ten biggest clones take up 15% to 20%. CDR3 length equals 14 residues. V was shortened by 2 bases and J by 5 bases, with 10 bases between the two germline ends. This receptor was identified in a woman of 80 years or more in good health. The J gene is TRBJ2-1, the V gene TRBV12-3 or TRBV12-4, with TRBD1 as a possible D gene (6 bases). Specimen: blood. The CDR3 protein is CASSLSTGHNEQFF. For the CDR3, the DNA is TGTGCCAGCAGTTTAAGTACAGGGCACAATGAGCAGTTCTTC.